Below, 30 T cell receptor beta chains from the same sample are listed, as sequenced in a study of tumor and adjacent non-tumor tissue in lung cancer. No cell sorting was done before RNA was extracted from the tissue. Three rounds of nested PCR, following a modified ARM-PCR protocol, produced the TCRbeta library. TCRdb re-called the multiplex PCR reads through MiXCR, storing one row per CDR3 protein. There are under 150,000 distinct CDR3 sequences in the sample; approximately 66% occur only once, and 15% to 20% lies in the top ten. The sequenced sample was lung tumor tissue. These receptors were taken from a man between 60 and 75 years old with small cell lung cancer.

Regarding this clonotype: A much larger clone is a single base away; this may be a read error. The chain carries TRBV11-2 and TRBJ2-1, with D possibly TRBD2 on 7 matching bases. CDR1 SGHAT and CDR2 FQNNGV come from the germline V gene. The CDR3 runs 15 residues. Here the CDR3 DNA reads TGTGACAGCAGCGAAACGGGGGGCCGCTACAATGAGCAGTTCTTC. This codes for CDSSETGGRYNEQFF.

Remarks on this clonotype: The junction and the germline gene differ at one end; a read error may be behind it. The V call is TRBV4-1, the J call TRBJ2-1; perhaps TRBD1 as D (5 bases). Germline V gives CDR1 MGHRA, CDR2 YSYEKL. The length of the CDR3 is 17 residues. CDR3 amino acids: CTSSQDPRYRSYNEQFF. As DNA, the CDR3 is TGCACCAGCAGCCAAGATCCTCGGTACAGGTCCTACAATGAGCAGTTCTTC.

This chain connects TRBV12-3 or TRBV12-4 to TRBJ2-3; D is possibly TRBD2 (5 bases). The CDR3 length is 17 residues. The CDR3 here is CTSSELGLAGGTDTQYF. CDR3 sequence (DNA): TGTACAAGCAGCGAGCTCGGACTTGCGGGCGGCACAGATACGCAGTATTTT.

J is TRBJ1-5 and V is TRBV6-5, with D tentatively TRBD1 (5 bases). This CDR3 has 16 residues. Trimming stripped 7 bases from V and 0 bases from J, with 16 bases between. Germline CDR1 is MNHEY and CDR2 is SVGAGI. For the CDR3, the DNA is TGTGCCAGCATGATTCGGACAACTCATAGCAATCAGCCCCAGCATTTT. It encodes CASMIRTTHSNQPQHF.

A remark on this clonotype: Sequence at one end of the junction differs from germline and may be a read error. The chain has TRBV7-9 and TRBJ2-3; either TRBD1 or TRBD2 may supply D (6 bases each). The CDR3 consists of 15 residues. Germline V gene sequence: CDR1 SEHNR, CDR2 FQNEAQ (reference sequence). Here the CDR3 DNA reads TGTGCCAGCAACTTAAGAGGGGGGCCAAGAGATACGCAGTATTTT. It yields the protein CASNLRGGPRDTQYF. The variable domain in full, with the rest retrieved from reference TRBV7-9 and TRBJ2-3, is DTGVSQNPRHKITKRGQNVTFRCDPISEHNRLYWYRQTLGQGPEFLTYFQNEAQLEKSRLLSDRFSAERPKGSFSTLEIQRTEQGDSAMYLCASNLRGGPRDTQYFGPGTRLTVL.

Note on this clonotype: A much larger clone differs by one base, so this may be a read error. J is TRBJ2-2 and V is TRBV5-5; D possibly uses TRBD1 or TRBD2 (5 bases each). The CDR3 covers 14 residues. CDR1 is SGHKS, CDR2 YYEKEE, per germline (reference sequence). Trimming took off 1 base at V and 2 bases at J, with 6 bases between the two ends. The CDR3 spells CASSLWDNTGELFF. CDR3 nucleotide sequence: TGTGCCAGCAGCTTGTGGGACAACACCGGGGAGCTGTTTTTT.

On this clonotype: One base away lies a much larger clone, so this may be a sequencing read error. V usage is TRBV6-1 and J usage is TRBJ2-1, with 10 bases that match TRBD2. The DNA end lines up better with TRBJ2-7; the J call may be wrong. CDR1 and CDR2 from the germline V gene are MNHNS and SASEGT. CDR3 size: 13 residues. CDR3 in DNA: TGTGCCAGCAGGGCTAGCGGGAGAGCTGAGCAGTACTTC. Its protein is CASRASGRAEQYF.

The gene calls are TRBV19 and TRBJ2-2, with D perhaps TRBD2 (5 bases). The CDR3 loop spans 13 amino acids. V was shortened by 2 bases and J by 7 bases, with 8 bases between the two germline ends. Germline V CDR1 and CDR2: LNHDA, SQIVND (reference sequence). The CDR3 DNA follows: TGTGCCAGTAGTATAACGGGGTACGGGGAGCTGTTTTTT. Its protein is CASSITGYGELFF.

The chain has TRBV7-8 and TRBJ1-6; D is ambiguous. Germline V gene data show CDR1 as SGHVS and CDR2 as FQNEAQ. Trimming took off 8 bases at V and 7 bases at J, with 15 bases between the two ends. This CDR3 region has 14 residues. Here the CDR3 reads CASGFGQYNSPLHF. DNA of the CDR3: TGTGCCAGCGGTTTCGGGCAGTACAATTCACCCCTCCACTTT. The complete variable domain, with remaining parts taken from reference TRBV7-8 and TRBJ1-6, reads GAGVSQSPRYKVAKRGQDVALRCDPISGHVSLFWYQQALGQGPEFLTYFQNEAQLDKSGLPSDRFFAERPEGSVSTLKIQRTQQEDSAVYLCASGFGQYNSPLHFGNGTRLTVT.

The rearrangement uses TRBV6-1 and TRBJ2-2; D possibly corresponds to TRBD2 (6 bases). The CDR3 length is 14 residues. The germline V and J ends were trimmed by 8 bases and 0 bases, with 10 bases remaining between them. Germline V gene sequence: CDR1 MNHNS, CDR2 SASEGT. The CDR3 DNA is TGTGCCAGCCACCGACTAGCGAACACCGGGGAGCTGTTTTTT. This gives the protein CASHRLANTGELFF.

With regard to this clonotype: At one end, the junction sequence differs from germline, possibly due to a read error. The genes are TRBV11-3 and TRBJ2-2; D possibly corresponds to TRBD2 (6 bases). CDR1 and CDR2 (germline): SGHNT, YENEEA. This CDR3 comprises 13 residues. CDR3 loop: CASSLVGCGELFF. The CDR3 coding sequence is TGTGCCAGCAGCTTAGTAGGCTGCGGGGAGCTATTTTTT.

For this clonotype: A much more abundant neighbour one base away suggests this may be a read error. The rearrangement uses TRBV11-2 and TRBJ2-2; D is undetermined. Trimming removed 4 bases from V and 2 bases from J, with 5 bases in between. Germline lookup yields CDR1 SGHAT and CDR2 FQNNGV. The CDR3 totals 13 residues. This chain's CDR3 is CASSSANTGELFF. The CDR3 nucleotides are TGTGCCAGCAGCTCCGCTAACACCGGGGAGCTGTTTTTT.

The chain joins TRBV14 to TRBJ1-1, with 9 bases lining up with TRBD1. CDR3 length: 15 residues. Unmatched junction bases numbered 8, after V lost 3 bases and J lost 6 bases. CDR1 and CDR2 from the germline V gene are SGHDN and FVKESK. The CDR3 region is CASSHGQGRSPEAFF. In nucleotides, the CDR3 is TGTGCCAGCAGCCACGGACAGGGGAGAAGCCCTGAAGCTTTCTTT.

As for this clonotype: This may arise from a read error, as a much more abundant clone is one base away. V and J are TRBV30 and TRBJ2-1; D is perhaps TRBD1 or TRBD2 (5 bases each). This CDR3 has 13 amino acids. CDR1 is GTSNPN and CDR2 is SVGIG in the germline V gene (reference sequence). CDR3 nucleotides: TGTGCCTGGAGTGTGGGGGTGCCCAATGAGCACTTCTTC. It translates to CAWSVGVPNEHFF.

This clonotype has only a few counts. Just one base apart from a much larger clone, this may be a read error. Since no conserved phenylalanine or tryptophan closes the CDR3, a read error is the likely cause. The CDR3 sequence is CASSLGSRASYNEQFI. The CDR3 nucleotides are TGTGCCAGCAGCTTAGGGTCTCGGGCTTCCTACAATGAGCAGTTCATC. The chain links TRBV11-2 to TRBJ2-1; D is unclear. CDR1 and CDR2 (germline): SGHAT, FQNNGV. V shed 1 base and J shed 1 base, with 11 bases lying between them. The CDR3 totals 16 residues.

As for this clonotype: Since a much larger clone is just one base distant, this may be a read error. The J gene is TRBJ1-1, the V gene TRBV6-6, with no clear D. Per the germline V gene, CDR1 is MNHNY and CDR2 is SVGAGI (reference sequence). CDR3 size: 13 residues. V was trimmed by 6 bases and J by 1 base, leaving 9 bases between them. In DNA form, the CDR3 reads TGTGCCAGCAGCCTGCTACCGAACACTGAAGCTTTCTTT. This encodes CASSLLPNTEAFF.

This clonotype was recorded many times. The V and J genes are TRBV20-1 and TRBJ2-3; 8 bases are shared with TRBD1. Germline CDR1 reads DFQATT; CDR2 reads SNEGSKA (reference sequence). The CDR3 has 14 amino acids. J lost 2 bases, V lost 6 bases, and 7 bases had no gene match. DNA of the CDR3: TGCAGTGCCCCGACAGGGGTGAACACAGATACGCAGTATTTT. Its translation is CSAPTGVNTDTQYF.

This rearrangement joins TRBV11-2 to TRBJ2-1; 9 nucleotides match TRBD2. The CDR3 has 14 amino acids. The V gene end was trimmed by 8 bases and the J gene end by 8 bases; junction bases not matched to a gene: 10. Germline CDR1 reads SGHAT; CDR2 reads FQNNGV. CDR3 sequence reads: CASGGTSWSDEQFF. CDR3 bases: TGTGCCAGCGGTGGGACTAGCTGGTCCGATGAGCAGTTCTTC.

About this clonotype: This could be a read error, since a much larger clone is one nucleotide away. This rearrangement joins TRBV6-6 to TRBJ2-1, with no clear D. CDR1 MNHNY and CDR2 SVGAGI come from the germline V gene (reference sequence). The CDR3 is 15 residues long. Trimming shortened V by 4 bases and J by 0 bases, and 10 bases separated the two germline ends. The CDR3 region is CASSSISSSYNEQFF. For the CDR3, the DNA is TGTGCCAGCAGTTCCATATCTAGCTCCTACAATGAGCAGTTCTTC.

This clonotype was found once. A single base separates this from a much larger clone, so it may be a read error. The CDR3 end shows no conserved phenylalanine or tryptophan, and so a read error is likely. The chain has TRBV20-1 and TRBJ2-5, with D hard to call. Trimming took 8 bases from V and 7 from J, leaving 14 bases between them. The CDR3 has 11 residues. Per germline, CDR1 DFQATT and CDR2 SNEGSKA (reference sequence). CDR3 amino acids: CSPEELGTQYS. Written as DNA, the CDR3 is TGCAGTCCAGAAGAGTTGGGGACCCAGTACTCC.

Comments on this clonotype: The junction does not match germline at one end; this may be a read error. This chain uses TRBV6-1 with TRBJ2-1; D is undetermined. CDR3 length: 15 amino acids. The V gene's germline CDR1 is MNHNS and CDR2 SASEGT. DNA of the CDR3: TGTGCCAGCAGAACCATCGGTTATGGCTTCAATGAGAAGTTCTTC. This sequence encodes CASRTIGYGFNEKFF.

The V call is TRBV6-6, the J call TRBJ2-1; tentative D call: TRBD1 (6 bases). CDR3 size: 14 residues. Germline V gene sequence: CDR1 MNHNY, CDR2 SVGAGI (reference sequence). The V and J ends lost 2 bases and 4 bases respectively, with 9 bases between them. CDR3: CASSYGQGYNEQFF. The CDR3 DNA reads as TGTGCCAGCAGTTACGGCCAGGGGTACAATGAGCAGTTCTTC.

As to this clonotype: Just one base apart from a much larger clone, this may be a read error. The chain uses TRBV29-1 and TRBJ2-3, with D perhaps matching TRBD1 (6 bases). This CDR3 is built from 16 residues. Germline assignment: CDR1 SQVTM and CDR2 ANQGSEA. CDR3 region: CNVEDRYRVLFDTQYF. CDR3 nucleotides: TGCAACGTTGAAGATCGGTACAGGGTTCTTTTTGATACGCAGTATTTT.

A note on this clonotype: One end of the junction fails to match germline, which may point to a read error. The gene calls are TRBV6-5 and TRBJ1-2; a possible D gene is TRBD1 (6 bases). The CDR3 is 15 residues long. CDR1 and CDR2 from the germline V gene are MNHEY and SVGAGI. CDR3 loop: CASSLQTGTIYDYTF. The CDR3 DNA sequence: TGTGCCAGCAGTCTGCAGACCGGGACAATCTATGACTACACCTTC.

This clonotype was observed many times. The chain has TRBV13 and TRBJ2-1, with 10 positions matching TRBD2. J gave up 6 bases and V 0 bases, and 2 bases lay outside the gene matches. The CDR3 runs 15 residues. Germline assignment: CDR1 PRHDT and CDR2 FYEKMQ (reference sequence). The CDR3 reads CASSLGSSGSNEQFF. CDR3 DNA: TGTGCCAGCAGCTTAGGGTCTAGCGGGAGCAATGAGCAGTTCTTC.

Comments on this clonotype: A much larger clone sits a single nucleotide away, making a read error possible. The gene calls are TRBV12-5 and TRBJ2-3; the match to TRBD1 covers 9 bases. Trimming removed 9 bases from V and 1 base from J; junction bases left unmatched: 5. This CDR3 region has 14 residues. In germline, CDR1 is LGHNT, CDR2 FRNRAP. The CDR3 DNA is TGTGCTAGAGGATACAGGGGGCGCACAGATACGCAGTATTTT. It codes for CARGYRGRTDTQYF.

The V and J genes are TRBV6-6 and TRBJ2-4, with 12 bases aligning to TRBD1. The CDR3 sequence is 18 residues long. With 4 bases clipped from V and 3 bases from J, the junction kept 10 bases outside the gene matches. Germline CDR1 and CDR2: MNHNY and SVGAGI (reference sequence). The CDR3 protein is CASSWGGGQGAVKNIQYF. Written as DNA, the CDR3 is TGTGCCAGCAGTTGGGGAGGGGGACAGGGGGCGGTCAAAAACATTCAGTACTTC.

The chain uses TRBV6-6 and TRBJ1-3, with D tentatively TRBD1 (5 bases). Germline V gives CDR1 MNHNY, CDR2 SVGAGI (reference sequence). V was shortened by 2 bases and J by 2 bases, with 13 bases between the two germline ends. The CDR3 runs to 16 residues. The CDR3 spells CASSYDGARAGNTIYF. Written as DNA, the CDR3 is TGTGCCAGCAGTTACGATGGGGCCCGGGCTGGAAACACCATATATTTT.

Note on this clonotype: A junction end diverges from the germline sequence, so it may reflect a read error. This chain links TRBV11-1 with TRBJ2-7; D gene ambiguous. CDR1 is SGHAT, CDR2 FQDESV, per germline (reference sequence). The CDR3 is 15 amino acids. CDR3 sequence (DNA): TGTGCCAGCTGCTTACAAGGGTCCAGATCTTACGAGCAGTACTTC. As protein: CASCLQGSRSYEQYF.

This clonotype has only a few counts. The rearrangement uses TRBV20-1 and TRBJ1-1; the match to TRBD1 covers 7 bases. Germline assignment: CDR1 DFQATT and CDR2 SNEGSKA (reference sequence). The CDR3 sequence is 14 residues long. Unmatched junction bases numbered 5, after V lost 0 bases and J lost 4 bases. The CDR3 sequence is CSARDEGGGTEAFF. CDR3 sequence (DNA): TGCAGTGCTAGAGACGAAGGGGGCGGCACTGAAGCTTTCTTT.